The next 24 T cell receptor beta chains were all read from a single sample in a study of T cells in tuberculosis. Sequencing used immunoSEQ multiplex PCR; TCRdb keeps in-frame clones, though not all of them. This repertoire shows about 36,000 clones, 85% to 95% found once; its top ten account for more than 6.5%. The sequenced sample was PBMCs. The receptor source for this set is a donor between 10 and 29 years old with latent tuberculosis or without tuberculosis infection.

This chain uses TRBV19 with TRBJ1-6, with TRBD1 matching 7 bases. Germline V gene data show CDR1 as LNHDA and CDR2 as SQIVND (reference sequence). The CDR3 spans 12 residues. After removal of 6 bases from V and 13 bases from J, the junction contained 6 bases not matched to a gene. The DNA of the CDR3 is TGTGCCAGTAGCAACCCCAGGGGGCCCCTCCACTTT. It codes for CASSNPRGPLHF.

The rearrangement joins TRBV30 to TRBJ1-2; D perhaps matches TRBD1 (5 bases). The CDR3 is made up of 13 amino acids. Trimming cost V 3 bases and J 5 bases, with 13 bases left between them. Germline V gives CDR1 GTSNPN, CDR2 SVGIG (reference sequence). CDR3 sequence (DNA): TGTGCCTGGAGGGGGTCGGGGGTTTATGGCTACACCTTC. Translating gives CAWRGSGVYGYTF.

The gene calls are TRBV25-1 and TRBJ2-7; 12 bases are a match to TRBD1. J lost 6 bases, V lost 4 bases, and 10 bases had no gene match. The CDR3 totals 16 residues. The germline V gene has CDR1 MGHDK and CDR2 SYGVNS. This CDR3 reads CASSAQGGTGGSEQYF. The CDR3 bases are TGTGCCAGCAGTGCACAAGGAGGGACAGGGGGCTCCGAGCAGTACTTC.

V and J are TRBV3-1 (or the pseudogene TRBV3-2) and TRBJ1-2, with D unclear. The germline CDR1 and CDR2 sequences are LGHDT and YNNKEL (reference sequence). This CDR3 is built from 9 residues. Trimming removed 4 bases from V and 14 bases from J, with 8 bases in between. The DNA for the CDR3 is TGTGCCAGCAGCCTCCGGGGTACCTTC. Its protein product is CASSLRGTF.

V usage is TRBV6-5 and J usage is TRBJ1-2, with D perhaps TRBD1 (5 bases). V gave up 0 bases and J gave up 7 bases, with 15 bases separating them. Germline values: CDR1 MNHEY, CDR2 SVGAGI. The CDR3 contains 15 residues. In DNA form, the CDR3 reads TGTGCCAGCAGTTACTCGAATCAGGCCGGGGGTGGCTACACCTTC. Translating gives CASSYSNQAGGGYTF.

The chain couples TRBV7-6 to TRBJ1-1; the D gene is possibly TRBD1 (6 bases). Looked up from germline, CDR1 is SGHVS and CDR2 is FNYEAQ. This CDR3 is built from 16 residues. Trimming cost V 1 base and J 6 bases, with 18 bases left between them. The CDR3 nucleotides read TGTGCCAGCAGCTTAGAGGTATCTGGGGGCGTCGCTGAAGCTTTCTTT. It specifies CASSLEVSGGVAEAFF.

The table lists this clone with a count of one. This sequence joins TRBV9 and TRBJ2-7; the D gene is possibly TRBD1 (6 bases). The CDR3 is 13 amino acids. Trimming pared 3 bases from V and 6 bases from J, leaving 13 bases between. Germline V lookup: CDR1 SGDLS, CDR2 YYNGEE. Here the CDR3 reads CASSAGVWREQYF. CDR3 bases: TGTGCCAGCAGCGCAGGGGTTTGGCGCGAGCAGTACTTC.

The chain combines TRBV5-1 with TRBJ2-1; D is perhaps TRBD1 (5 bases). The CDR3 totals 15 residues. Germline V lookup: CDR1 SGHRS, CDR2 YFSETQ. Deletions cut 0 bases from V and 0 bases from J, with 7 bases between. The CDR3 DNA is TGCGCCAGCAGCTTGGAGCAGGGCTCCTACAATGAGCAGTTCTTC. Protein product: CASSLEQGSYNEQFF.

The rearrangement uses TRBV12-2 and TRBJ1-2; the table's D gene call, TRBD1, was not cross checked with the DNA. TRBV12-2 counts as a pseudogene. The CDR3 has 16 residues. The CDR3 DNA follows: TGTGCAAGTCGCTTAGAACGGGTGACAGGGAACTATGGCTACACCTTC. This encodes CASRLERVTGNYGYTF.

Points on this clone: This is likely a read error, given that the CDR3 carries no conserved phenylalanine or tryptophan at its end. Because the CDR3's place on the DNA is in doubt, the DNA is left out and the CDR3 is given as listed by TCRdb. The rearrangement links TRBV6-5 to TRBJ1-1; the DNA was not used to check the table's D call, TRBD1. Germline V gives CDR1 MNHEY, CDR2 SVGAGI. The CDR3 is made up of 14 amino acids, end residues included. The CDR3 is CASSYSRDREPHVY.

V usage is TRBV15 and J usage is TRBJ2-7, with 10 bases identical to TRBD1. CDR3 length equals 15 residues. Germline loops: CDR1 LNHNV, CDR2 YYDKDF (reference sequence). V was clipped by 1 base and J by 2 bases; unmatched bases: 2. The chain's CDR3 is CATSRGGTGAYEQYF. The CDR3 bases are TGTGCCACCAGCAGAGGCGGGACAGGGGCCTACGAGCAGTACTTC.

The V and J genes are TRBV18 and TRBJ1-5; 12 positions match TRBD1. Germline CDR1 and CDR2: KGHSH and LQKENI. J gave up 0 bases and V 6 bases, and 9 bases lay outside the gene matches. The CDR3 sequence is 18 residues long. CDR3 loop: CASSRDRGLPFSNQPQHF. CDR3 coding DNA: TGTGCCAGCTCCCGGGACAGGGGGCTACCATTTAGCAATCAGCCCCAGCATTTT.

CDR3: CASSYGARETQYF. The CDR3 DNA reads TGTGCCAGCAGTTACGGGGCGAGGGAGACCCAGTACTTC. The V call is TRBV6-5, the J call TRBJ2-5, with D perhaps TRBD1 (5 bases). Trimming removed 2 bases from V and 5 bases from J, with 9 bases in between. The germline V gene encodes CDR1 MNHEY and CDR2 SVGAGI. The CDR3 spans 13 residues.

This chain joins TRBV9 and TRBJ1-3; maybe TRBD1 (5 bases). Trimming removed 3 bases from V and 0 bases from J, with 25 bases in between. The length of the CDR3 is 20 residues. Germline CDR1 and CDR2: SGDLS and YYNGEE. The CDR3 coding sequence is TGTGCCAGCAGCGACTTTACCAGGGAAAGCGAAGGAAACTCTGGAAACACCATATATTTT. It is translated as CASSDFTRESEGNSGNTIYF. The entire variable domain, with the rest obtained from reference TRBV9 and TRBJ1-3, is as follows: DSGVTQTPKHLITATGQRVTLRCSPRSGDLSVYWYQQSLDQGLQFLIQYYNGEERAKGNILERFSAQQFPDLHSELNLSSLELGDSALYFCASSDFTRESEGNSGNTIYFGEGSWLTVV.

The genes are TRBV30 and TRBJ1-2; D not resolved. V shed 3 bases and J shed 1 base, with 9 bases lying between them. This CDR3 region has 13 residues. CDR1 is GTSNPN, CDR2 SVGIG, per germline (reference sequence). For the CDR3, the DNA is TGTGCCTGGAGCGACTACGGTAACTATGGCTACACCTTC. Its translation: CAWSDYGNYGYTF.

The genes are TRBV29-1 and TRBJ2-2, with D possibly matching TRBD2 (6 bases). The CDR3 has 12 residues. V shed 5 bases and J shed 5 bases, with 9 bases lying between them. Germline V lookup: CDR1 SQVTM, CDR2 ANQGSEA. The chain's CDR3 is CSVWGETGELFF. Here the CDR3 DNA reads TGCAGCGTTTGGGGGGAAACCGGGGAGCTGTTTTTT.

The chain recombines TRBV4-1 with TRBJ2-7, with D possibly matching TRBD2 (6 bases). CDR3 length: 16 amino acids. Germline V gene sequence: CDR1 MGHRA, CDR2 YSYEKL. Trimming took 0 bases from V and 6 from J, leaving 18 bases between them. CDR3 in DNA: TGCGCCAGCAGCCAAGACATGGGGGGAACAACTATCGAGCAGTACTTC. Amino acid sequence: CASSQDMGGTTIEQYF.

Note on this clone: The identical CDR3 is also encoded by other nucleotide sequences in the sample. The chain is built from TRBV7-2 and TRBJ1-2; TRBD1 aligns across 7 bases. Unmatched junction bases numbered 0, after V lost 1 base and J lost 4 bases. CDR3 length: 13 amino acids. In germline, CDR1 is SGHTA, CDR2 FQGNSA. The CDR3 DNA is TGTGCCAGCAGCTTAGGACAGGGCTATGGCTACACCTTC. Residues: CASSLGQGYGYTF.

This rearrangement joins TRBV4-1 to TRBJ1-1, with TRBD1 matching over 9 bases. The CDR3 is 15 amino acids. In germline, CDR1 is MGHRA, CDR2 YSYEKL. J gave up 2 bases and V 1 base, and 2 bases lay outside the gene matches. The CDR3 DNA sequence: TGCGCCAGCAGCCAAGGGACAGGGGTAAACACTGAAGCTTTCTTT. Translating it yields CASSQGTGVNTEAFF.

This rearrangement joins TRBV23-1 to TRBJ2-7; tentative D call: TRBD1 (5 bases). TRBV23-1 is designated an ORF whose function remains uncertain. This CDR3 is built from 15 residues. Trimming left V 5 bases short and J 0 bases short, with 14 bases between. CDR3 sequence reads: CASSAPGQSSYEQYF. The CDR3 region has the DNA TGCGCCAGCAGTGCTCCAGGGCAGAGCTCCTACGAGCAGTACTTC.

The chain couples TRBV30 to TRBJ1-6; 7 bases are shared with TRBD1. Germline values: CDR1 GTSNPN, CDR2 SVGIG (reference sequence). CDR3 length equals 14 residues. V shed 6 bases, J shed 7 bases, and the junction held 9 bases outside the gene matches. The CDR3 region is CACNRGNLNSPLHF. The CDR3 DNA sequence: TGTGCCTGTAACAGGGGCAATCTGAATTCACCCCTCCACTTT.

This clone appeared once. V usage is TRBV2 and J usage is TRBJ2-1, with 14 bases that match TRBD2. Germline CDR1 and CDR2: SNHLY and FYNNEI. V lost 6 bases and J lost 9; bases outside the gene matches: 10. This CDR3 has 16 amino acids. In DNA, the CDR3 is TGTGCCAGCAGCCGACTAGCGGGGGGGCCTGGGGTTGAGCAGTTCTTC. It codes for CASSRLAGGPGVEQFF. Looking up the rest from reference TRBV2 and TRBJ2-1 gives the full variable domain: EPEVTQTPSHQVTQMGQEVILRCVPISNHLYFYWYRQILGQKVEFLVSFYNNEISEKSEIFDDQFSVERPDGSNFTLKIRSTKLEDSAMYFCASSRLAGGPGVEQFFGPGTRLTVL.

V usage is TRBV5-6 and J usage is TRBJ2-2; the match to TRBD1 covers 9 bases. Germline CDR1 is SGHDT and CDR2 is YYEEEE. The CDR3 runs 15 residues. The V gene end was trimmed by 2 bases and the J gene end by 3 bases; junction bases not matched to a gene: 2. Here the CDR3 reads CASSFGQGHTGELFF. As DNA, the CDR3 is TGTGCCAGCAGCTTTGGACAGGGGCACACCGGGGAGCTGTTTTTT. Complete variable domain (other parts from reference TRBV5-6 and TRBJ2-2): DAGVTQSPTHLIKTRGQQVTLRCSPKSGHDTVSWYQQALGQGPQFIFQYYEEEERQRGNFPDRFSGHQFPNYSSELNVNALLLGDSALYLCASSFGQGHTGELFFGEGSRLTVL.

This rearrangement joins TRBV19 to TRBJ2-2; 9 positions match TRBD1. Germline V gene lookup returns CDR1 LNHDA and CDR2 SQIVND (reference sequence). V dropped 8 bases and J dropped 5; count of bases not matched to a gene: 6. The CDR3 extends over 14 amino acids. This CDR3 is CASCGDRVTGELFF. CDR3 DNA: TGTGCCAGTTGTGGGGACAGGGTGACCGGGGAGCTGTTTTTT.